The clone carrying this T cell receptor beta chain has just a few counts. Its cognate antigen is unknown. TCR cDNA, made by 5'RACE template switching, carried an added universal primer site and UMIs. TCRdb redid the calling of the 5' RACE reads with MiXCR, one entry per CDR3 protein. The table records about 73,000 distinct CDR3 sequences, 7.5% to 9% of them present only once. This sample is part of a study of T cells after yellow fever vaccination. General observations from the study: Abundant contaminating clonotypes from the bulk population could appear in FACS-sorted repertoires. A large majority of primary-vaccination clones showed up again after the booster (96% CD4, around 90% CD8). The study found a weaker secondary response that peaked faster, day 5 versus 15.

The CDR3 consists of 11 residues. The ends were cut back, 11 bases at V and 4 bases at J, with 10 bases in the middle. In germline, CDR1 is ENHRY, CDR2 SYGVKD. The chain carries TRBV10-3 and TRBJ2-3; a possible D gene is TRBD2 (5 bases). The sample was CD8+ T cells sorted from PBMCs, taken on the day of the yellow fever booster vaccination. The receptor was isolated from a man aged 25 to 45 who received the YFV17D yellow fever vaccine. The CDR3 protein is CASLGADTQYF. The CDR3 bases are TGTGCCTCACTCGGGGCAGATACGCAGTATTTT.